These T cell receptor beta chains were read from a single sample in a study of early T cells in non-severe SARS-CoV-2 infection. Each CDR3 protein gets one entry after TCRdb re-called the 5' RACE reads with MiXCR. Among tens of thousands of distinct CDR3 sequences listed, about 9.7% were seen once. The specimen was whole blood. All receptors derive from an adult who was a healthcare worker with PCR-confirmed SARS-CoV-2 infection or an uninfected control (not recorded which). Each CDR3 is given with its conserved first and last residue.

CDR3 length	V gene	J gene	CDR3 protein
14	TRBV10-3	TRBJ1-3	CAISPGISGNTIYF
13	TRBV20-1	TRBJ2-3	CSAPNPAPDTQYF
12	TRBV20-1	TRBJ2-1	CSAGTSVSEQFF
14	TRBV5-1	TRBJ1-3	CASSLDLSGNTIYF
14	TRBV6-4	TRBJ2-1	CASRRTGVDNEQFF
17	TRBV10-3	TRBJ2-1	CAISETSGRAKYNEQFF
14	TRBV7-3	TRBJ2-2	CASSRNHLSGELFF
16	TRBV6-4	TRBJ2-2	CASSDPGLDTTGELFF
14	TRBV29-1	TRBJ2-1	CSVPTREGYNEQFF
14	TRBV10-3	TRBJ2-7	CAIREKGASYEQYF
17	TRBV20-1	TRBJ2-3	CSARVLGRGPSTDTQYF
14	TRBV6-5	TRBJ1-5	CASSRGTENQPQHF
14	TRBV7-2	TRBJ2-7	CASSPESVDYEQYF
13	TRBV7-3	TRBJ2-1	CASSFTGDDEQFF
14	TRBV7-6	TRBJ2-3	CASSLSRGRDTQYF
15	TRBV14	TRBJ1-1	CASSQFEGEYTEAFF
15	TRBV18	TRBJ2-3	CASSPPDGKGATQYF
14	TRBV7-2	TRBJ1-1	CASRVGQAYTEAFF
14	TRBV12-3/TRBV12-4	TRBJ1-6	CASSLRDSNSPLHF
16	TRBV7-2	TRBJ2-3	CASSLRLAGGGDTQYF
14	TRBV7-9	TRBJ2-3	CASSSPRGGNTQYF
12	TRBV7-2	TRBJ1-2	CASSLVKDGYTF
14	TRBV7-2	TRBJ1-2	CASSFLTESYGYTF
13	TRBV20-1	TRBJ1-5	CSARAQGVQPQHF
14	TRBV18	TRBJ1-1	CASSPDRVVTEAFF
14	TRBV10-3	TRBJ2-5	CAISEGAEWETQYF
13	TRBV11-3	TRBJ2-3	CASSFHHTDTQYF
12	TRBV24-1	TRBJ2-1	CATSDYPNEQFF
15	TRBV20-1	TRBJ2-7	CSARDFRGPSYEQYF
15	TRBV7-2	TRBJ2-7	CASSLAGPSSYEQYF
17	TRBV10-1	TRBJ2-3	CASSSSFGLADTDTQYF
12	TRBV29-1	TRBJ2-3	CSVEQGAGTQYF
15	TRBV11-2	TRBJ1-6	CASSLGQGFYSPLHF
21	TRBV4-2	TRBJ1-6	CASSQDLGTGAQGSYNSPLHF
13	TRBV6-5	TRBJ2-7	CASGLSRSYEQYF
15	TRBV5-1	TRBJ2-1	CASRESGGIYNEQFF
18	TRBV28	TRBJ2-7	CASSLYPRGGTDSYEQYF
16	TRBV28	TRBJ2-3	CASSLGWRTSTDTQYF
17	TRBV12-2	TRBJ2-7	CASRLSSRKGVENEQYF
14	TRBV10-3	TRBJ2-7	CAISESGLREQQYF
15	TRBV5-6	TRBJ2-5	CASSLPGTGQETQYF
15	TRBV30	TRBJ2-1	CAWRGSGTSYNEQFF
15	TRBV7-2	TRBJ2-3	CASSLGDRGADTQYF
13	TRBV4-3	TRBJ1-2	CASSQETSYGYTF
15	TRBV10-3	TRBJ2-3	CAISPGTGSTDTQYF
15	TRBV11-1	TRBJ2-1	CASSLGGIGRIVQFF
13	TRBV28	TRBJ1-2	CASSPTGYYGYTF
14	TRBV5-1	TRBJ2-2	CASSPMVETGELFF
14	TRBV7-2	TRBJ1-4	CASSPGLLGEKLFF
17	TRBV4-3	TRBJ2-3	CASSQDARGRISDTQYF
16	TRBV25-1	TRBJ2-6	CASSEFDSSGANVLTF
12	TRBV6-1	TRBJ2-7	CASSRNKFEQYF